These T cell receptor beta chains were read from a single sample in a study of vaccination and CD4 T cells after COVID-19. No antigens are known for them. TCRdb passed the PCR reads through MiXCR, listing each CDR3 protein once. The table lists about 21,000 distinct CDR3 sequences, less than 60% of them singletons. Sequenced material: CD4+ T cells from blood, cultured in vitro, taken after SARS-CoV-2 vaccination. The receptors come from a human donor who had recovered from COVID-19. The CDR3 runs from the conserved cysteine through the conserved F or W. A D gene is named only where the DNA matches it firmly. Expanded clones are given a class, and other clones once, few, many or no size at all.

j_gene	abundance	v_gene	d_gene	CDR3nt	CDR3aa
TRBJ2-5	-	TRBV21-1	-	TGTGCCAGCAGCGCGCACGAGGGAGGTGGGGAGACCCAGTACTTC	CASSAHEGGGETQYF
TRBJ1-5	few	TRBV6-1	-	TGTGCCAGCAACGGCAGGGGCAATCAGCCCCAGCATTTT	CASNGRGNQPQHF
TRBJ1-5	-	TRBV20-1	-	TGCAGTGCTGCGGACAAGAATCAGCCCCAGCATTTT	CSAADKNQPQHF
TRBJ1-5	once	TRBV28	-	TGTGCCAGCAGTCCGACAGGAGGGACGCATCAGCCCCAGCATTTT	CASSPTGGTHQPQHF
TRBJ2-1	once	TRBV19	-	TGTGCCAGTAGGCTGATGTACAATGAGCAGTTCTTC	CASRLMYNEQFF
TRBJ1-3	-	TRBV19	-	TGTGCCAGTAGTATCGGAGGAAACACCATATATTTT	CASSIGGNTIYF
TRBJ1-1	few	TRBV11-3	-	TGTGCCAGCAGCTGGGGGCTATTAGGGGACGCGAACACTGAAGCTTTCTTT	CASSWGLLGDANTEAFF
TRBJ2-6	-	TRBV7-2	-	TGTGCCAGCAGCCTCGTTGGCAGGCCCAGGGCTGGGGCCAACGTCCTGACTTTC	CASSLVGRPRAGANVLTF
TRBJ1-2	-	TRBV6-2/TRBV6-3	-	TGTGCCAGCAGTTATCCGGGCCGGACGTTTGGTGGCTACACCTTC	CASSYPGRTFGGYTF
TRBJ2-7	-	TRBV28	TRBD2	TGTGCCAGCGGGACCGGGACTAGCGGATACGAGCAGTACTTC	CASGTGTSGYEQYF
TRBJ1-2	few	TRBV7-2	TRBD1	TGTGCCAGCAGCTTAGACGATTGGCAGGGGGCGTATGGCTACACCTTC	CASSLDDWQGAYGYTF
TRBJ1-4	-	TRBV20-1	TRBD1	TGCAGTGCTAAGAACCCCGGGACAGGGAATGAAAAACTGTTTTTT	CSAKNPGTGNEKLFF
TRBJ1-1	-	TRBV11-3	-	TGTGCCAGCAGCTTGAGGGGAATGGCTTTCTTT	CASSLRGMAFF
TRBJ1-1	-	TRBV6-2/TRBV6-3	-	TGTGCCAGCAGTTACCAGTTAAGGGAGTGGACTGAAGCTTTCTTT	CASSYQLREWTEAFF
TRBJ1-5	few	TRBV27	-	TGTGCCAGCAGTCCTCTTCCAACTGACCCCCAGCATTTT	CASSPLPTDPQHF
TRBJ2-3	-	TRBV12-3/TRBV12-4	TRBD2	TGTGCCAGCAGCCCAGGGAGGGAAGGGGTTCTCACAGATACGCAGTATTTT	CASSPGREGVLTDTQYF
TRBJ1-1	few	TRBV12-3/TRBV12-4	-	TGTGCCAGCAGTTTATCGATTGAAGCTTTCTTT	CASSLSIEAFF
TRBJ2-7	-	TRBV27	-	TGTGCCAGCCCGTCAATGACTAAATCCTACGAGCAGTACTTC	CASPSMTKSYEQYF
TRBJ1-1	few	TRBV7-6	TRBD1	TGTGCCAGCAGCTTAGCCCCCGGGACAGGGGGCTCAGGGAACACTGAAGCTTTCTTT	CASSLAPGTGGSGNTEAFF
TRBJ2-5	few	TRBV20-1	-	TGCAGTGCCACAACAGGGTCGGGGACCCAAGAGACCCAGTACTTC	CSATTGSGTQETQYF
TRBJ1-2	few	TRBV19	-	TGTGCCAGTAGTATAGCGGCCTCATCGCATGGCTACACCTTC	CASSIAASSHGYTF
TRBJ2-6	-	TRBV2	TRBD2	TGTGCCAGCAGTGGGGCGGGAGGGCCCGGGGCCAACGTCCTGACTTTC	CASSGAGGPGANVLTF
TRBJ1-6	-	TRBV20-1	-	TGCAGTGCTAGAGAGCCCGGGGGTAATTCACCCCTCCACTTT	CSAREPGGNSPLHF
TRBJ2-5	-	TRBV7-2	-	TGTGCCAGCAGCCCGCAGGGAAAAGAGACCCAGTACTTC	CASSPQGKETQYF